Detailed here is one T cell receptor beta chain. This entry belongs to a study of CD8 T cells in Susac syndrome. This CDR3 spans 11 amino acids. Trimming shortened V by 3 bases and J by 8 bases, and 5 bases separated the two germline ends. RNA amounts of about 0.45 to 1 ug underwent reverse transcription with random hexamers. Using its own MiXCR run on the immunoSEQ multiplex PCR reads, TCRdb lists one record per CDR3 protein. Of approximately 150,000 distinct CDR3 sequences in the sample, approximately 95% were seen once. Input material: CD4+ T cells from PBMCs. The TCR was taken from a human donor with multiple sclerosis. The chain combines TRBV12-3 or TRBV12-4 with TRBJ2-1; D is unresolved. This CDR3 is CASSFFDEQFF. CDR3 sequence (DNA): TGTGCCAGCAGTTTTTTTGATGAGCAGTTCTTC.